This T cell receptor beta chain stems from a study of OX40 agonist ivuxolimab in advanced cancers. Profiling relied on immunoSEQ multiplex PCR, and the TCRdb table lists in-frame clones only, not all of them. The data show approximately 76,000 clones, 94% seen once. The starting material was CD4+ or CD8+ T cells sorted from blood, obtained in a trial of the OX40 agonist ivuxolimab. The receptor was isolated from an adult with an advanced solid tumor such as melanoma, head and neck, liver or kidney cancer.

CDR3 coding DNA: TGTGCCAGCAGCTTAGACCACGGACGGCCCTACAATGAGCAGTTCTTC. It encodes CASSLDHGRPYNEQFF. The rearrangement links TRBV11-2 to TRBJ2-1; D is unresolved. The germline V gene has CDR1 SGHAT and CDR2 FQNNGV. V dropped 0 bases and J dropped 2 bases, with 11 bases sitting between them. The CDR3 is 16 residues long.